This T cell receptor (beta chain) was identified during a study of tumor-infiltrating lymphocytes in primary liver carcinoma. Looking at the study overall: These were node-negative, non-metastatic T1-T3 tumors of roughly 4 to 10 cm.

Total RNA (around 0.45 ug) served as template for TCR beta cDNA synthesis primed by a constant-region primer. A slightly modified ARM-PCR protocol with three nested multiplex PCR rounds produced these TCR beta libraries. Running 9 to 11 cycles apiece, the first two PCR rounds relied on TRBV1-TRBV30 forward primers together with a C-beta reverse primer. In TCRdb, the multiplex PCR reads were re-called with MiXCR into one record per CDR3 protein. The table shows 47,000 or so distinct CDR3 sequences, with about three quarters occurring only once. Both RNA and DNA were isolated together from about 19-30 mg of bulk tissue that had not been sorted. The patients presented with primary liver carcinoma, which was managed through surgical resection. Researchers took samples from five separate regions of each tumor. Worth noting for this clonotype: What it binds is unknown. One end of the junction varies from germline; a read error may be responsible.

CDR1 and CDR2 from the germline V gene are DFQATT and SNEGSKA (reference sequence). The CDR3 has 16 residues. The study, taken as a whole, reports: Found in all five tumor regions were only about 7.5-25% of top clones.

Sequencing was carried out using liver tumor tissue from sampling region 3. Noted subset: tumor region T3, left-lateral pole. This chain joins TRBV20-1 and TRBJ2-1; 10 positions match TRBD2. This TCR derives from a man aged 40-49 years with primary liver carcinoma and hepatitis B virus infection. The CDR3 DNA reads TGCAGTGCTGTGAGCGGGAGGGTTAGTTCCTACAGTGAGCAGTTCTTC. Translated: CSAVSGRVSSYSEQFF.